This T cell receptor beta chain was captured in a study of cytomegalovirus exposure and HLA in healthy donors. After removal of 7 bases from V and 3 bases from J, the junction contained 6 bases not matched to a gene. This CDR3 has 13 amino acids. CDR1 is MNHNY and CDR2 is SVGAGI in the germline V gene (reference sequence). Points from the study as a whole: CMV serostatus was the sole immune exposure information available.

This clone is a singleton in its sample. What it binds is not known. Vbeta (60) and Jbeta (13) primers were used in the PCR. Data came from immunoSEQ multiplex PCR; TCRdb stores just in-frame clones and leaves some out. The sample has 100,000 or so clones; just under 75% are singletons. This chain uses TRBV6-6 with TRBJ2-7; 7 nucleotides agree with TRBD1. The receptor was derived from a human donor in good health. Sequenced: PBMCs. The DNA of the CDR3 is TGTGCCAGCACCCGGGACAGTGGCTACGAGCAGTACTTC. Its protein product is CASTRDSGYEQYF.